Listed below are T cell receptor beta chains from one sample, sequenced in a study of shared clonotypes between healthy human individuals. The protocol was immunoSEQ multiplex PCR, while the TCRdb copy is restricted to in-frame clones and leaves out a portion. The table has 450,000 to 700,000 clones, about 95% seen once. What was sequenced was naive CD8+ T cells sorted from blood. Every receptor here comes from a woman between 25 and 40 years old in good health. The CDR3 runs from the conserved cysteine through the conserved F or W. The order of the fields is J gene, V gene, D gene, clone size, CDR3 protein, CDR3 DNA. A D gene is named only where the DNA matches it firmly. Clone size is given for some rows only: seen once, a few or many times, or a class if the clone is expanded.

J: TRBJ2-3; V: TRBV27; D: TRBD1; size: .; CDR3: CASSSGQGYTQYF; DNA: TGTGCCAGCAGTTCGGGACAGGGGTATACGCAGTATTTT
J: TRBJ2-1; V: TRBV5-1; D: .; size: .; CDR3: CASSLILQSSYNEQFF; DNA: TGCGCCAGCAGCTTAATTCTACAGAGCTCCTACAATGAGCAGTTCTTC
J: TRBJ1-1; V: TRBV6-1; D: .; size: .; CDR3: CASSDAGNTEAFF; DNA: TGTGCCAGCAGTGACGCAGGGAACACTGAAGCTTTCTTT
J: TRBJ2-7; V: TRBV27; D: .; size: .; CDR3: CASSKDRSHYEQYF; DNA: TGTGCCAGCAGCAAGGACCGATCCCACTACGAGCAGTACTTC
J: TRBJ2-7; V: TRBV28; D: .; size: .; CDR3: CASSLVGLGPEQYF; DNA: TGTGCCAGCAGTTTGGTGGGATTGGGTCCCGAGCAGTACTTC
J: TRBJ2-5; V: TRBV10-3; D: TRBD1; size: .; CDR3: CAINDRGQETQYF; DNA: TGTGCCATCAACGACAGGGGGCAAGAGACCCAGTACTTC
J: TRBJ1-6; V: TRBV19; D: .; size: .; CDR3: CASSLRGSPLHF; DNA: TGTGCCAGTAGCCTCAGGGGATCACCCCTCCACTTT
J: TRBJ1-1; V: TRBV28; D: .; size: .; CDR3: CASSLDVALSLNTEAFF; DNA: TGTGCCAGCAGTTTGGACGTGGCGTTATCCTTGAACACTGAAGCTTTCTTT
J: TRBJ1-1; V: TRBV13; D: .; size: .; CDR3: CASSLEGPSTEAFF; DNA: TGTGCCAGCAGCTTAGAGGGACCGAGCACTGAAGCTTTCTTT
J: TRBJ1-2; V: TRBV7-9; D: TRBD1; size: .; CDR3: CASRPGTDLLGGYGYTF; DNA: TGTGCCAGCAGACCCGGGACAGATCTCTTAGGGGGCTATGGCTACACCTTC
J: TRBJ1-5; V: TRBV27; D: .; size: .; CDR3: CASSSTAGLAPQHF; DNA: TGTGCCAGCAGTTCCACTGCCGGTTTGGCACCCCAGCATTTT
J: TRBJ2-5; V: TRBV7-7; D: .; size: .; CDR3: CASSRNRSRETQYF; DNA: TGTGCCAGCAGCAGGAACCGGAGTAGGGAGACCCAGTACTTC
J: TRBJ2-7; V: TRBV13; D: .; size: .; CDR3: CASSFESSYEQYF; DNA: TGTGCCAGCAGCTTTGAAAGCTCCTACGAGCAGTACTTC
J: TRBJ1-1; V: TRBV19; D: .; size: .; CDR3: CASSIAAHMNTEAFF; DNA: TGTGCCAGTAGTATAGCGGCGCACATGAACACTGAAGCTTTCTTT
J: TRBJ2-7; V: TRBV6-1; D: .; size: .; CDR3: CASSEALRSYEQYF; DNA: TGTGCCAGCAGTGAAGCGCTACGGTCCTACGAGCAGTACTTC
J: TRBJ1-1; V: TRBV10-3; D: .; size: few; CDR3: CAISEGTYYTEAFF; DNA: TGTGCCATCAGTGAAGGGACGTACTACACTGAAGCTTTCTTT
J: TRBJ2-1; V: TRBV29-1; D: TRBD2; size: .; CDR3: CSVEGTSGRANEQFF; DNA: TGCAGCGTTGAAGGGACTAGCGGGAGGGCCAATGAGCAGTTCTTC
J: TRBJ1-4; V: TRBV27; D: .; size: .; CDR3: CASSLGVEQRKLFF; DNA: TGTGCCAGCAGTTTGGGCGTAGAACAGAGAAAACTGTTTTTT
J: TRBJ2-7; V: TRBV2; D: .; size: .; CDR3: CASSDEFRTYEQYF; DNA: TGTGCCAGCAGTGACGAGTTCCGGACCTACGAGCAGTACTTC
J: TRBJ1-1; V: TRBV30; D: .; size: .; CDR3: CAWSVAWGGPEAFF; DNA: TGTGCCTGGAGCGTCGCATGGGGGGGCCCTGAAGCTTTCTTT
J: TRBJ1-2; V: TRBV9; D: .; size: .; CDR3: CASSVDGSNYGYTF; DNA: TGTGCCAGCAGCGTAGATGGGTCTAACTATGGCTACACCTTC
J: TRBJ2-7; V: TRBV5-1; D: TRBD1; size: .; CDR3: CASRLQQGVSYEQYF; DNA: TGCGCCAGCAGACTGCAACAGGGGGTATCCTACGAGCAGTACTTC
J: TRBJ2-3; V: TRBV27; D: .; size: .; CDR3: CASSSAGQPGTDTQYF; DNA: TGTGCCAGCAGTTCCGCAGGACAGCCAGGCACAGATACGCAGTATTTT
J: TRBJ2-2; V: TRBV9; D: .; size: .; CDR3: CASSGGTGELFF; DNA: TGTGCCAGCAGCGGGGGAACCGGGGAGCTGTTTTTT
J: TRBJ1-2; V: TRBV5-6; D: .; size: .; CDR3: CASSPTVGASYGYTF; DNA: TGTGCCAGCAGCCCCACCGTCGGGGCGAGCTATGGCTACACCTTC
J: TRBJ2-3; V: TRBV19; D: .; size: .; CDR3: CASSMVGTDTQYF; DNA: TGTGCCAGTAGTATGGTCGGCACAGATACGCAGTATTTT